This T cell receptor (beta chain) was sequenced during a study of shared clonotypes between healthy human individuals (TCRdb year 2020). Study-level background: A few men and two women, aged 18 to 49 years, made up the cohort. For each donor, three plates each were used for CD4 naive and CD4 memory, two plates were used for CD8 naive, and one plate was used for CD8 memory. To estimate repertoire size and how much clonotypes are shared between individuals, the study performed deep sequencing of blood TCR repertoires from five healthy adults. To increase sequencing depth and limit assay-specific biases, different laboratories used diverse techniques to prepare libraries and sequence TCR repertoires. Each donor's leukapheresis produced roughly between roughly 0.85 and 9.5 billion PBMCs. Beyond this particular receptor, the publication reports: Even with the large sequencing depth, rarefaction of the sorted-subset datasets indicated that sequencing was incomplete. Clonotypes shared by all four sorted-subset donors showed higher generation probabilities than non-shared clonotypes. When several donors were compared, the shared fraction of clonotypes was about 5% for naive CD4, 3% to 4% for naive CD8, more than 2% for memory CD4, and less than 0.5% for memory CD8. Only blood was sampled, and tissue TCR repertoires likely differ from those in blood. The small number of donors limited the genetic and exposure-history diversity represented. Pairwise subsampling indicated that sequencing depth was expected to affect the degree of clonotype sharing among donors. Naive subsets generally had larger estimated clonotype richness than memory subsets did.

CDR1 MNHEY and CDR2 SVGAGI were looked up in the germline V gene. The CDR3 spans 13 residues, from the cysteine through the phenylalanine. CDR3 DNA is the only sequence kept; it has 39 bases, read in frame from the first base. The germline ends are 8 bases apart after V is trimmed by 2 bases and J by 4 bases. CD8 naive samples were CD45RO-negative cells positively selected for CCR7, giving a CD45RA+CCR7+ population that excluded TemRA cells. The donors were healthy, HIV-negative adults with no recently reported acute infections or vaccinations. Only Caucasian adults living in Nashville, Tennessee, USA were represented among the donors. After blood collection by leukapheresis, PBMCs were isolated using Ficoll-Histopaque density gradient centrifugation and then cryopreserved in the vapor phase of liquid nitrogen. Analytical flow cytometry was used to check the purity and quantity of every magnetically sorted T cell population. Each sorted fraction had its genomic DNA isolated and then quantified by UV absorbance on a Nanodrop 2000c.

Using the deep immunoSEQ assay, TCR CDR3 regions were amplified from genomic DNA by multiplex PCR. Extracted genomic DNA from each cell subset was distributed evenly across all wells of several immunoSEQ 96-well plates, and each plate was treated as a replicate. For sorted subsets, each replicate PCR was loaded with roughly 190 ng genomic DNA, equivalent to 25,000 to 35,000 T cell genomes. Purified libraries were measured with a Qubit 3.0 fluorometer, size-checked on a Bioanalyzer 2100, and measured again with the KAPA Library Quantification kit. Every immunoSEQ 96-well plate was sequenced on a separate single-read 150-cycle Illumina NextSeq 550 flow cell. Per the original workflow: Because the immunoSEQ output included only junctional sequences and no quality scores, the filtering could not be the same as the filtering used for full-length reads. Sequences were annotated with PyIR, a Python wrapper for IgBLAST v1.9, and V/J genes and CDR3 were assigned using IMGT germline references. Any read was removed if the V/J assignment was weak (E-value above 1e-6), the CDR3 was missing, or the read contained stop codons, out-of-frame junctions, or ambiguous translated residues. A V3J clonotype was defined by an identical inferred V gene, J gene, and CDR3 amino acid sequence. To compute the percentage overlap between repertoires, the number of shared unique clonotypes was divided by the size of the smaller repertoire. RTK rarefaction, the Chao1 estimator, and Recon v2.1 estimates of unobserved clonotypes were used to assess repertoire richness. For all TCRbeta clonotypes obtained by the gDNA method from a few donors, generation probabilities were computed with OLGA. TCRdb mirrors the immuneACCESS table, restricted to in-frame sequences. Some clones are absent from its copies; in checked studies, under half trace to an unresolved V gene, and the reason for the others is unknown. For V, J and clone size, that table is used; D and trimming come from the DNA. This sample holds over 2,000,000 clones; 93% were observed only once. The ten most abundant clones make up more than 1.5% of the sample.

A remark on this clone: The specificity of this receptor is unknown. Base qualities were left out, and no much larger clone turns up one base away.

This TCR was recovered from a man aged 18 to 29 in good health. Some clones in this sample may be carry-over from other donors' samples. This chain joins TRBV6-5 to TRBJ2-5; the D gene identity is not certain. The sample consisted of naive CD8+ T cells from PBMCs. Explained via the paper, the cell subset or site label denotes: CD45RA+CCR7+. The CDR3 protein: CASSYPPSETQYF. The nucleotides read TGTGCCAGCAGTTACCCCCCCTCAGAGACCCAGTACTTC.